This entry concerns a single T cell receptor beta chain. This specimen belongs to a study of blood T cell repertoires in COVID-19. Study-wide background: Acute-phase and convalescent COVID-19 samples originated in the United States, Italy and Spain. PBMCs, B-cell-depleted T cells, or T cells were the source of the cDNA or gDNA that made up the material.

Per the study methods: The assay estimated nucleated cells by amplifying reference gene primers. Clones were sequenced by immunoSEQ multiplex PCR, and TCRdb holds only the in-frame ones, with some missing. V and J calls and clone size are copied from that table; D and trimming were computed from the DNA. The repertoire holds 45,000 to 60,000 clones, approximately 86% seen once, with roughly 1.3% in the top ten. Germline V gene data show CDR1 as SGHRS and CDR2 as YFSETQ. The ends lost 4 bases at V and 5 bases at J; junction bases unmatched: 8. This CDR3 spans 15 amino acids. This clonotype originated in a man aged 55-75 years with acute or convalescent COVID-19. This chain links TRBV5-1 with TRBJ2-5, with 10 bases lining up with TRBD1. The sample taken for sequencing was peripheral blood. CDR3 sequence: CASSSLTGGQETQYF. DNA for the CDR3: TGCGCCAGCAGCAGTTTGACAGGGGGCCAGGAGACCCAGTACTTC.